The rows below give T cell receptor beta chains drawn from one sample of a study of T cells in Graves' hyperthyroidism and ophthalmopathy. Via MiXCR, TCRdb re-called the multiplex PCR reads, giving one row per CDR3 protein. The table records around 580,000 distinct CDR3 sequences, 16% of them present only once. The specimen sequenced was blood. The receptors shown here come from a woman aged 18-29 years with Graves' hyperthyroidism. CDR3s include the opening cysteine and the closing phenylalanine or tryptophan. D genes are given only for firm matches. Rows give clone size only sometimes, using once, few, many, or a class for an expanded clone.

>many|TRBD2|TRBJ2-1|TRBV2|15
CASRAGTSGRVEQFF
TGTGCCAGCAGGGCCGGGACTAGCGGGAGGGTTGAGCAGTTCTTC
>.|.|TRBJ1-2|TRBV4-3|15
CASSQGHQNSYGYTF
TGCGCCAGCAGCCAAGGACATCAAAACAGCTATGGCTACACCTTC
>many|.|TRBJ2-7|TRBV6-2/TRBV6-3|14
CASSSTGQYYEQYF
TGTGCCAGCAGCAGCACGGGACAATACTACGAGCAGTACTTC
>many|TRBD1|TRBJ1-1|TRBV6-6|17
CASSYRETGTVNTEAFF
TGTGCCAGCAGTTACAGGGAAACCGGGACAGTGAACACTGAAGCTTTCTTT
>many|TRBD2|TRBJ2-7|TRBV7-8|13
CASRLAGVYEQYF
TGTGCCAGCAGACTAGCGGGAGTCTACGAGCAGTACTTC
>.|.|TRBJ2-5|TRBV30|14
CAWIPHSLQETQYF
TGTGCCTGGATCCCCCACAGTCTGCAAGAGACCCAGTACTTC
>many|.|TRBJ1-5|TRBV12-5|18
CASGLGDKDRRSNQPQHF
TGTGCTAGTGGTTTGGGGGATAAAGACAGGCGAAGCAATCAGCCCCAGCATTTT
>many|TRBD1|TRBJ2-7|TRBV12-3/TRBV12-4|14
CASSGQGAAYEQYF
TGTGCCAGCAGCGGACAGGGGGCCGCCTACGAGCAGTACTTC
>.|TRBD2|TRBJ2-7|TRBV20-1|15
CSARDLHLAAYEQYF
TGCAGTGCTAGAGATCTTCACCTAGCGGCCTACGAGCAGTACTTC
>.|.|TRBJ2-2|TRBV2|15
CATTSGWQNTGELFF
TGTGCTACAACCTCTGGCTGGCAGAACACCGGGGAGCTGTTTTTT
>.|.|TRBJ2-3|TRBV12-3/TRBV12-4|18
CASSPRGPSPGGTDTQYF
TGTGCCAGCAGCCCCCGGGGGCCCTCCCCGGGTGGTACAGATACGCAGTATTTT
>.|TRBD2|TRBJ2-1|TRBV24-1|15
CATSEKRELFREQFF
TGTGCCACCAGTGAGAAGCGGGAGTTATTTAGGGAGCAGTTCTTC
>.|.|TRBJ2-1|TRBV14|14
CASSQVGLSNEQFF
TGTGCCAGCAGCCAAGTGGGACTGTCCAATGAGCAGTTCTTC
>many|.|TRBJ2-5|TRBV7-9|15
CASSFSTGLAETQYF
TGTGCCAGCAGCTTCTCTACGGGCCTAGCGGAGACCCAGTACTTC
>.|TRBD1|TRBJ1-3|TRBV11-2|16
CASSPGDRPSGNTIYF
TGTGCCAGCAGCCCAGGGGACAGACCCTCTGGAAACACCATATATTTT
>many|TRBD1|TRBJ2-5|TRBV20-1|13
CSCRTGAQETQYF
TGCAGTTGCCGGACAGGGGCCCAAGAGACCCAGTACTTC
>.|TRBD1|TRBJ2-1|TRBV5-8|15
CASSLASGGGDEQFF
TGTGCCAGCAGCTTGGCGTCAGGGGGCGGCGATGAGCAGTTCTTC
>many|TRBD1|TRBJ2-7|TRBV27|15
CASSPTGTGAYEQYF
TGTGCCAGCAGTCCCACCGGGACAGGGGCCTACGAGCAGTACTTC
>many|.|TRBJ1-5|TRBV6-2/TRBV6-3|15
CASSTPGRHNQPQHF
TGTGCCAGCAGTACCCCCGGACGGCACAATCAGCCCCAGCATTTT
>.|.|TRBJ2-3|TRBV6-1|13
CASSSPRTDTQYF
TGTGCCAGCAGTAGTCCTCGCACAGATACGCAGTATTTT
>.|TRBD1|TRBJ2-7|TRBV7-8|14
CASSPTGPGYEQYF
TGTGCCAGCAGCCCGACAGGGCCGGGATACGAGCAGTACTTC
>.|.|TRBJ2-7|TRBV6-1|16
CASSLTMTVTYVEQYF
TGTGCCAGCAGCCTCACCATGACAGTTACCTACGTAGAGCAGTACTTC
>many|TRBD2|TRBJ2-1|TRBV6-1|18
CASSPLRDPSGSYNEQFF
TGTGCCAGCAGCCCTCTTCGGGATCCTAGCGGGTCCTACAATGAGCAGTTCTTC
>.|.|TRBJ2-2|TRBV6-1|15
CASSEELAPTGELFF
TGTGCCAGCAGTGAAGAGCTAGCGCCGACCGGGGAGCTGTTTTTT
>many|TRBD1|TRBJ1-4|TRBV7-2|16
CASSLVRTGDGEKLFF
TGTGCCAGCAGCTTAGTTAGGACAGGGGATGGTGAAAAACTGTTTTTT
>.|TRBD1|TRBJ1-2|TRBV4-3|17
CASSQEIRPGQLYGYTF
TGCGCCAGCAGCCAAGAGATACGCCCGGGACAGCTCTATGGCTACACCTTC
>many|.|TRBJ2-3|TRBV7-9|15
CASSLGIHRTDTQYF
TGTGCCAGCAGCTTGGGCATCCACCGCACAGATACGCAGTATTTT
>many|.|TRBJ2-1|TRBV20-1|13
CSFLAGTYNEQFF
TGCAGTTTCCTCGCGGGGACCTACAATGAGCAGTTCTTC
>few|.|TRBJ2-7|TRBV4-1|16
CASSQDAGSSSYEQYF
TGCGCCAGCAGCCAAGATGCGGGATCCTCCTCCTACGAGCAGTACTTC
>.|.|TRBJ2-5|TRBV4-1|17
CASSQDLTGENQETQYF
TGCGCCAGCAGCCAAGATCTCACCGGGGAGAACCAAGAGACCCAGTACTTC
>.|.|TRBJ1-1|TRBV14|14
CASSQESRNTEAFF
TGTGCCAGCAGCCAAGAATCCCGGAACACTGAAGCTTTCTTT
>.|TRBD2|TRBJ2-1|TRBV29-1|15
CSVEMTSGRTYEQFF
TGCAGCGTTGAAATGACTAGCGGGAGGACCTATGAGCAGTTCTTC
>few|TRBD2|TRBJ2-4|TRBV6-1|18
CASSDSLAGLGAKNIQYF
TGTGCCAGCAGTGACTCCTTAGCGGGACTGGGGGCCAAAAACATTCAGTACTTC
>few|TRBD1|TRBJ1-1|TRBV7-9|15
CASSSSPTGRTEAFF
TGTGCCAGCAGCTCCTCCCCGACAGGGAGGACTGAAGCTTTCTTT
>few|.|TRBJ2-4|TRBV5-1|14
CASSSDRGDKIQYF
TGCGCCAGCAGCAGCGACAGAGGTGATAAGATTCAGTACTTC
>many|.|TRBJ2-3|TRBV7-3|15
CASSPREGGTDTQYF
TGTGCCAGCAGCCCCCGTGAGGGGGGCACAGATACGCAGTATTTT
>many|.|TRBJ2-7|TRBV18|13
CASSPPQGYEQYF
TGTGCCAGCTCACCACCGCAGGGCTACGAGCAGTACTTC
>many|TRBD2|TRBJ2-5|TRBV10-3|14
CAIKNLAGGETQYF
TGTGCCATCAAAAACCTAGCGGGAGGGGAGACCCAGTACTTC
>.|TRBD1|TRBJ2-4|TRBV24-1|17
CATSDRSRDRGENIQYF
TGTGCCACCAGTGACCGGTCCCGGGACAGGGGAGAAAACATTCAGTACTTC
>few|TRBD2|TRBJ2-3|TRBV24-1|20
CATSENTRPTSGKSADTQYF
TGTGCCACCAGTGAAAATACAAGACCGACTAGCGGGAAGAGCGCAGATACGCAGTATTTT
>many|.|TRBJ2-7|TRBV12-3/TRBV12-4|13
CATQSGSSYEQYF
TGTGCCACACAATCCGGGAGCTCCTACGAGCAGTACTTC
>many|TRBD2|TRBJ2-3|TRBV5-1|16
CASSLELAGVSDTQYF
TGCGCCAGCAGCTTGGAGCTAGCGGGGGTCTCAGATACGCAGTATTTT
>few|TRBD2|TRBJ2-7|TRBV7-6|16
CASSLWSASGSYEQYF
TGTGCCAGCAGCTTATGGTCAGCTAGCGGGAGCTACGAGCAGTACTTC